A selection of T cell receptor beta chains follows, all from one sample in a study of long-term antiretroviral therapy in people with HIV. The data were produced by immunoSEQ multiplex PCR, yet TCRdb's version contains in-frame clones alone and is incomplete. This sample has more than 20,000 clones, with 85% found just once. The sample here was unsorted PBMCs, taken 2.3 years after starting antiretroviral therapy. The receptors originated from a middle-aged man with HIV. The CDR3 runs from the conserved cysteine through the conserved F or W. Each record gives: J gene, D gene, V gene, clone size, CDR3 DNA, CDR3 protein. D genes are given only for firm matches. Expanded clones are given a class, and other clones once, few, many or no size at all.

j_call: TRBJ2-7; d_call: -; v_call: TRBV6-1; clone_size: -; cdr3_nt: TGTGCCAGCATCCCACGGGCAGGGGCAGGAGAGCAGTACTTC; cdr3_aa: CASIPRAGAGEQYF
j_call: TRBJ1-1; d_call: -; v_call: TRBV30; clone_size: -; cdr3_nt: TGTGCCTGGAGTAAGAGGGCGAAGGAATACCCGAACACTGAAGCTTTCTTT; cdr3_aa: CAWSKRAKEYPNTEAFF
j_call: TRBJ2-7; d_call: TRBD1; v_call: TRBV7-6; clone_size: -; cdr3_nt: TGTGCCAGCAGTCCCGGGACAGGCGGCTACGAGCAGTACTTC; cdr3_aa: CASSPGTGGYEQYF
j_call: TRBJ1-1; d_call: TRBD1; v_call: TRBV18; clone_size: once; cdr3_nt: TGTGCCAGCTCAAGCGACAGGGGATCTACCTTTTTTTTCTTT; cdr3_aa: CASSSDRGSTFFFF
j_call: TRBJ2-7; d_call: TRBD1; v_call: TRBV6-1; clone_size: -; cdr3_nt: TGTGCCAGCAGTGCTGGGACAGTCTACGAGCAGTACTTC; cdr3_aa: CASSAGTVYEQYF
j_call: TRBJ2-2; d_call: -; v_call: TRBV6-1; clone_size: -; cdr3_nt: TGTGCCAGCAGTGAAGGGGGCACCCACCTATCGAACACCGGGGAGCTGTTTTTT; cdr3_aa: CASSEGGTHLSNTGELFF
j_call: TRBJ2-3; d_call: -; v_call: TRBV15; clone_size: -; cdr3_nt: TGTGCCACCAGCAGACTACGACAGAGCACAGATACGCAGTATTTT; cdr3_aa: CATSRLRQSTDTQYF
j_call: TRBJ1-1; d_call: TRBD1; v_call: TRBV6-1; clone_size: -; cdr3_nt: TGTGCCAGCAGAAGGACAGGAGAACCCGAAGCTTTCTTT; cdr3_aa: CASRRTGEPEAFF
j_call: TRBJ1-5; d_call: -; v_call: TRBV4-1; clone_size: -; cdr3_nt: TGCGCCAGCAGCCGCGGGAGAGATGATCAGCCCCAGCATTTT; cdr3_aa: CASSRGRDDQPQHF
j_call: TRBJ1-2; d_call: -; v_call: TRBV7-8; clone_size: -; cdr3_nt: TGTGCCAGCAGCTTAACGAGAGGGGCTAACTATGGCTACACCTTC; cdr3_aa: CASSLTRGANYGYTF
j_call: TRBJ1-1; d_call: -; v_call: TRBV19; clone_size: -; cdr3_nt: TGTGCCAGTAGTTTTCGACAGGTCCCTGAAGCTTTCTTT; cdr3_aa: CASSFRQVPEAFF
j_call: TRBJ2-7; d_call: -; v_call: TRBV28; clone_size: -; cdr3_nt: TGTGCCAGCAGTATTCACTACGAGCAGTACTTC; cdr3_aa: CASSIHYEQYF
j_call: TRBJ2-3; d_call: TRBD2; v_call: TRBV7-3; clone_size: -; cdr3_nt: TGTGCCAGCAGCTCGGGACTAGCGGGAGCGTTAGATACGCAGTATTTT; cdr3_aa: CASSSGLAGALDTQYF
j_call: TRBJ2-2; d_call: TRBD2; v_call: TRBV13; clone_size: -; cdr3_nt: TGTGCCAGCAGCCTACGAATACTAGCGGAGAACACCGGGGAGCTGTTTTTT; cdr3_aa: CASSLRILAENTGELFF
j_call: TRBJ2-6; d_call: -; v_call: TRBV9; clone_size: few; cdr3_nt: TGTGCCAGCTCAATGTGGGGGGCTGGGGCCAACGTCCTGACTTTC; cdr3_aa: CASSMWGAGANVLTF
j_call: TRBJ2-4; d_call: -; v_call: TRBV15; clone_size: -; cdr3_nt: TGTGCCACCAGCAGAGAAACGGAAAAAGGCATTCAGTACTTC; cdr3_aa: CATSRETEKGIQYF
j_call: TRBJ1-6; d_call: -; v_call: TRBV30; clone_size: -; cdr3_nt: TGTGCCTGGAGTGTTGGCCAAGATAATTCACCCCTCCACTTT; cdr3_aa: CAWSVGQDNSPLHF
j_call: TRBJ2-2; d_call: -; v_call: TRBV27; clone_size: -; cdr3_nt: TGTGCCAGCAGTTTATTCACTAGGACAGAAGAGGACACCGGGGAGCTGTTTTTT; cdr3_aa: CASSLFTRTEEDTGELFF
j_call: TRBJ1-3; d_call: -; v_call: TRBV10-2; clone_size: -; cdr3_nt: TGCGCCAGCACACCCTCGCTGGGGTCTGGAAACACCATATATTTT; cdr3_aa: CASTPSLGSGNTIYF
j_call: TRBJ2-2; d_call: TRBD2; v_call: TRBV11-2; clone_size: -; cdr3_nt: TGTGCCAGCAGCGTATTGGCCCGGGGGGGTTTTACCGGGGAGCTGTTTTTT; cdr3_aa: CASSVLARGGFTGELFF
j_call: TRBJ1-2; d_call: TRBD1; v_call: TRBV5-1; clone_size: -; cdr3_nt: TGCGCCAGCAGCTTGGGCAGGGGGACTATTGGCTACACCTTC; cdr3_aa: CASSLGRGTIGYTF
j_call: TRBJ1-2; d_call: -; v_call: TRBV7-9; clone_size: -; cdr3_nt: TGTGCCAGCAGCTTAAGTATGTTGACTAACTATGGCTACACCTTC; cdr3_aa: CASSLSMLTNYGYTF
j_call: TRBJ1-2; d_call: -; v_call: TRBV7-9; clone_size: -; cdr3_nt: TGTGCCAGCAGCTTAGGTGGCCGGCAGTATGGCTACACCTTC; cdr3_aa: CASSLGGRQYGYTF
j_call: TRBJ2-5; d_call: TRBD2; v_call: TRBV9; clone_size: -; cdr3_nt: TGTGCCAGCAGCGCGGCGGGAGGGCTTCAAGAGACCCAGTACTTC; cdr3_aa: CASSAAGGLQETQYF
j_call: TRBJ1-1; d_call: TRBD1; v_call: TRBV6-1; clone_size: -; cdr3_nt: TGTGCCAGCAGCCCGGGACAGCCCATGAACACTGAAGCTTTCTTT; cdr3_aa: CASSPGQPMNTEAFF
j_call: TRBJ1-1; d_call: -; v_call: TRBV9; clone_size: -; cdr3_nt: TGTGCCAGCAGCGTAGAGGTGGACGGGCTCACTGAAGCTTTCTTT; cdr3_aa: CASSVEVDGLTEAFF
j_call: TRBJ1-3; d_call: -; v_call: TRBV9; clone_size: -; cdr3_nt: TGTGCCAGCAGGGAATTATATTTT; cdr3_aa: CASRELYF
j_call: TRBJ2-3; d_call: -; v_call: TRBV29-1; clone_size: -; cdr3_nt: TGCAGCGTTGTTGACGGGAGAGCTAGCACAGATACGCAGTATTTT; cdr3_aa: CSVVDGRASTDTQYF
j_call: TRBJ2-5; d_call: -; v_call: TRBV30; clone_size: -; cdr3_nt: TGTGCCTGGAGGCCGGACCACCAAGAGACCCAGTACTTC; cdr3_aa: CAWRPDHQETQYF
j_call: TRBJ1-2; d_call: TRBD1; v_call: TRBV18; clone_size: once; cdr3_nt: TGTGCCAGCTCACCGCTCACAGGGGAGACATTGGGCTACACCTTC; cdr3_aa: CASSPLTGETLGYTF
j_call: TRBJ1-5; d_call: -; v_call: TRBV21-1; clone_size: -; cdr3_nt: TGTGCCAGCACCCGAAGACGGGTGGTTAGCAATCAGCCCCAGCATTTT; cdr3_aa: CASTRRRVVSNQPQHF
j_call: TRBJ1-2; d_call: -; v_call: TRBV10-3; clone_size: few; cdr3_nt: TGTGCCATCAGTGACCCGGGGGCGCATGGCTACACCTTC; cdr3_aa: CAISDPGAHGYTF
j_call: TRBJ1-1; d_call: -; v_call: TRBV6-5; clone_size: -; cdr3_nt: TGTGCCAGCAGTTACCTGGACCAAGCGGGGGGCACTGAAGCTTTCTTT; cdr3_aa: CASSYLDQAGGTEAFF
j_call: TRBJ2-1; d_call: -; v_call: TRBV6-5; clone_size: -; cdr3_nt: TGTGCCAGCACCCGAGGGAATGAGCAGTTCTTC; cdr3_aa: CASTRGNEQFF
j_call: TRBJ1-2; d_call: -; v_call: TRBV27; clone_size: few; cdr3_nt: TGTGCCAGCAGTTCCCCAAGGACTGGCGGAGGCTACACCTTC; cdr3_aa: CASSSPRTGGGYTF
j_call: TRBJ1-1; d_call: -; v_call: TRBV7-9; clone_size: -; cdr3_nt: TGTGCCAGCAGCTTAGGAGGGAACGTGGGAGCTTTCTTT; cdr3_aa: CASSLGGNVGAFF
j_call: TRBJ1-2; d_call: TRBD1; v_call: TRBV2; clone_size: -; cdr3_nt: TGTGCCAGCAGTGGACAGGGAGTCTATGGCTACACCTTC; cdr3_aa: CASSGQGVYGYTF
j_call: TRBJ1-1; d_call: TRBD1; v_call: TRBV11-2; clone_size: once; cdr3_nt: TGTGCCAGCAGCTTAACAACCCTCATGGGGGGACAGTTGAACACTGAAGCTTTCTTT; cdr3_aa: CASSLTTLMGGQLNTEAFF
j_call: TRBJ2-2; d_call: -; v_call: TRBV18; clone_size: -; cdr3_nt: TGTGCCAGCTCACCATCAGCGAACACCGGGGAGCTGTTTTTT; cdr3_aa: CASSPSANTGELFF
j_call: TRBJ1-3; d_call: -; v_call: TRBV7-9; clone_size: few; cdr3_nt: TGTGCCAGCAGCCCACCTGGGACCGCTGGAAACACCATATATTTT; cdr3_aa: CASSPPGTAGNTIYF
j_call: TRBJ1-5; d_call: TRBD1; v_call: TRBV19; clone_size: -; cdr3_nt: TGTGCCAGTAGTATTGGGACAGCGAGCAATCAGCCCCAGCATTTT; cdr3_aa: CASSIGTASNQPQHF
j_call: TRBJ1-5; d_call: TRBD1; v_call: TRBV19; clone_size: -; cdr3_nt: TGTGCCAGTAGCCTGCCAGGGGGCGGTCAGCCCCAGCATTTT; cdr3_aa: CASSLPGGGQPQHF
j_call: TRBJ1-1; d_call: -; v_call: TRBV7-8; clone_size: -; cdr3_nt: TGTGCCAGCAGCTTAGAGTCGGGGGCGGCGAACACTGAAGCTTTCTTT; cdr3_aa: CASSLESGAANTEAFF
j_call: TRBJ2-5; d_call: -; v_call: TRBV7-9; clone_size: few; cdr3_nt: TGTGCCAGCAGCCCCAACCCCGGAAAGGTGGAGACCCAGTACTTC; cdr3_aa: CASSPNPGKVETQYF
j_call: TRBJ2-1; d_call: TRBD1; v_call: TRBV7-9; clone_size: -; cdr3_nt: TGTGCCAGCAGACCCGGGACAGGAGATTACAATGAGCAGTTCTTC; cdr3_aa: CASRPGTGDYNEQFF
j_call: TRBJ2-5; d_call: -; v_call: TRBV7-9; clone_size: -; cdr3_nt: TGTGCCAGCACCCTCGGGAACGGGCAAGAGACCCAGTACTTC; cdr3_aa: CASTLGNGQETQYF